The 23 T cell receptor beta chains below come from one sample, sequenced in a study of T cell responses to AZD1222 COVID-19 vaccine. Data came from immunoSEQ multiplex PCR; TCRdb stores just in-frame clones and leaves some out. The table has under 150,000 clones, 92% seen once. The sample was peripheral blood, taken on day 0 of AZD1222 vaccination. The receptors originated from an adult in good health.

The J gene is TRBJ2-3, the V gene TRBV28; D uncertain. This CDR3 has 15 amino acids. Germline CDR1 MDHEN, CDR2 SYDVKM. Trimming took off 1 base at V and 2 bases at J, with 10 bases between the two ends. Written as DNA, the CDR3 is TGTGCCAGCAGTTTATCAGGAACCGACACAGATACGCAGTATTTT. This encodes CASSLSGTDTDTQYF.

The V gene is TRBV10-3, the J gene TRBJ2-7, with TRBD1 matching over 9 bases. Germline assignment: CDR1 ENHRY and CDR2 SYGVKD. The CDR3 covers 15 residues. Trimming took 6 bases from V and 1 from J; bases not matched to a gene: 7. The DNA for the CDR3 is TGTGCCATCAGGACCGGGACAGGGATTTCCTACGAGCAGTACTTC. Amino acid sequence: CAIRTGTGISYEQYF.

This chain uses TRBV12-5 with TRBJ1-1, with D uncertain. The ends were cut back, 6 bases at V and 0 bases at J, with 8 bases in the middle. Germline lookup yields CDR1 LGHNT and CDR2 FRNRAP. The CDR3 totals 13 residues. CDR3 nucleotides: TGTGCTAGTGGAATACAGATGAACACTGAAGCTTTCTTT. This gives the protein CASGIQMNTEAFF.

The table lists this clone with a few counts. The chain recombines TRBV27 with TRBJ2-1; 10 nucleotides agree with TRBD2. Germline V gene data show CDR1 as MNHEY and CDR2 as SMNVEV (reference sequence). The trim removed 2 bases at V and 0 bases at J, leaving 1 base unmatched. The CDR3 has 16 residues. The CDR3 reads CASSLASGSSYNEQFF. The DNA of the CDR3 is TGTGCCAGCAGTTTAGCTAGCGGGAGCTCCTACAATGAGCAGTTCTTC.

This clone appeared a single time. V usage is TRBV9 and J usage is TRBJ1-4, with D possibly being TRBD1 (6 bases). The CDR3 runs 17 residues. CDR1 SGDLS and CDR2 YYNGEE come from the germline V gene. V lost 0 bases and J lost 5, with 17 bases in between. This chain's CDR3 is CASSVDVRAQGNEKLFF. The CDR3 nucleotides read TGTGCCAGCAGCGTAGACGTTCGAGCACAGGGAAATGAAAAACTGTTTTTT.

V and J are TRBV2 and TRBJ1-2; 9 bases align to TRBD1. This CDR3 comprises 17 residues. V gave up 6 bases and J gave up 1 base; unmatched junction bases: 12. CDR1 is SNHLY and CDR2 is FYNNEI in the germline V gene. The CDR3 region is CASSLQGAIQSNYGYTF. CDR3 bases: TGTGCCAGCAGCTTACAGGGGGCCATACAGAGTAACTATGGCTACACCTTC.

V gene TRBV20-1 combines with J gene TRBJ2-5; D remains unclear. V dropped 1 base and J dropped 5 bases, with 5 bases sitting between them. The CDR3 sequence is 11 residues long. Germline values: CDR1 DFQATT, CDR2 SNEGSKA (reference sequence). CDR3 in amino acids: CSARGRETQYF. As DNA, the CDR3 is TGCAGTGCTAGAGGGCGGGAGACCCAGTACTTC.

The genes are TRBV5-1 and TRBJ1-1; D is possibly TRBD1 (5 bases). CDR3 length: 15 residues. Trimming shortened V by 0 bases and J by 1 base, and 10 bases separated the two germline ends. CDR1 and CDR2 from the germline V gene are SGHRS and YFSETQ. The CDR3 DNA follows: TGCGCCAGCAGCTTGGCGTGGAGGGGGAACACTGAAGCTTTCTTT. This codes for CASSLAWRGNTEAFF.

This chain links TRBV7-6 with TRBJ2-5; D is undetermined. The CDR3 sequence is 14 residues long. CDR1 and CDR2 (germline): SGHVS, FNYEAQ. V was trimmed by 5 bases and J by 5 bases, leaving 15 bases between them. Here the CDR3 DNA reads TGTGCCAGCAGCCCCAGAACTTCGGGTGAGACCCAGTACTTC. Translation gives CASSPRTSGETQYF.

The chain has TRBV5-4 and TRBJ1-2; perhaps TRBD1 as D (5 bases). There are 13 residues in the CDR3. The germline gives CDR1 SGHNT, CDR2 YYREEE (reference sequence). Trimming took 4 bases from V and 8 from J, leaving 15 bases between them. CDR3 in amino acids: CASSLRVREGYTF. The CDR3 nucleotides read TGTGCCAGCAGCCTCCGGGTCAGGGAAGGCTACACCTTC.

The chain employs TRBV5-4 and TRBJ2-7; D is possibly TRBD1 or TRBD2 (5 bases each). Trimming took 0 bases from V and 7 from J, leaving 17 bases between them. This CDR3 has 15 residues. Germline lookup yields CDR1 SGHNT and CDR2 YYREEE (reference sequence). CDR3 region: CASSLVEGPFLEQYF. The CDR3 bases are TGTGCCAGCAGCTTGGTCGAGGGGCCCTTCTTAGAGCAGTACTTC.

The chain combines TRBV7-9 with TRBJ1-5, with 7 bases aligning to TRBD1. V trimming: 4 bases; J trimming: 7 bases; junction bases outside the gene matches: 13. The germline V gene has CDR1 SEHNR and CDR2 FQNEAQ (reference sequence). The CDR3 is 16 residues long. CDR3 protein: CASSSREGAGGQPQHF. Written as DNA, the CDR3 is TGTGCCAGCAGCTCCAGGGAGGGGGCAGGAGGGCAGCCCCAGCATTTT.

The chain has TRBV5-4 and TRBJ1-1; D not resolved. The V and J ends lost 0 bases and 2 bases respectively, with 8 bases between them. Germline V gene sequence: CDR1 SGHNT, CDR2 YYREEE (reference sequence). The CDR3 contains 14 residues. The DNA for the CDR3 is TGTGCCAGCAGCTTGGGAACTATAAACACTGAAGCTTTCTTT. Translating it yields CASSLGTINTEAFF.

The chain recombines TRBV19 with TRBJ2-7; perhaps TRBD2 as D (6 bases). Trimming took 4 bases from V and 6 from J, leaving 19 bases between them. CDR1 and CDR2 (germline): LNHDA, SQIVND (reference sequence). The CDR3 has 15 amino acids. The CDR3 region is CASSTSLGPGGEQYF. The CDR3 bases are TGTGCCAGTAGTACAAGTCTGGGACCCGGGGGCGAGCAGTACTTC.

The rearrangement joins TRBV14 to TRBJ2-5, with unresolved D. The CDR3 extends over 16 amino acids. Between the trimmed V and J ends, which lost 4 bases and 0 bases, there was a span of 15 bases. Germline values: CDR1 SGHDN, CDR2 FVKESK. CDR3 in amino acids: CASSPFPLTYQETQYF. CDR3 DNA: TGTGCCAGCAGCCCGTTCCCCCTGACGTACCAAGAGACCCAGTACTTC.

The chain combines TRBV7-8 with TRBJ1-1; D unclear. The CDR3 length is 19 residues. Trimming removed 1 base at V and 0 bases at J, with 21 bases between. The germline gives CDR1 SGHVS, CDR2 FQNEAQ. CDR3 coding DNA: TGTGCCAGCAGCTTAGACGCTAGATTCCGGTATACCATGAACACTGAAGCTTTCTTT. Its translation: CASSLDARFRYTMNTEAFF. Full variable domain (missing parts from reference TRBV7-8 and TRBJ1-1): GAGVSQSPRYKVAKRGQDVALRCDPISGHVSLFWYQQALGQGPEFLTYFQNEAQLDKSGLPSDRFFAERPEGSVSTLKIQRTQQEDSAVYLCASSLDARFRYTMNTEAFFGQGTRLTVV.

As DNA, the CDR3 is TGCGCCAGCAGCTTGGGGCTGCTCTCTGGGGCCAACGTCCTGACTTTC. Protein sequence: CASSLGLLSGANVLTF. The rearrangement uses TRBV5-1 and TRBJ2-6; D gene uncertain. The CDR3 contains 16 residues. The germline CDR1 and CDR2 sequences are SGHRS and YFSETQ. Trimming took off 0 bases at V and 0 bases at J, with 7 bases between the two ends.

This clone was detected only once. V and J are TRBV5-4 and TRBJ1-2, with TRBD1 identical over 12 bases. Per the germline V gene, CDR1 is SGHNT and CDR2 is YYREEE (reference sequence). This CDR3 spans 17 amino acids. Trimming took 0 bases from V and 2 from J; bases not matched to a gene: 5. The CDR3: CASSLEGTGGGNYGYTF. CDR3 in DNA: TGTGCCAGCAGCTTGGAAGGGACAGGGGGCGGGAACTATGGCTACACCTTC.

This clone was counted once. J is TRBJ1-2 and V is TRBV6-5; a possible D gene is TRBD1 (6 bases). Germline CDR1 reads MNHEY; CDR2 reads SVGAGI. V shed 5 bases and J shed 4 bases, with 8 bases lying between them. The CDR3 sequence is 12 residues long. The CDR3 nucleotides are TGTGCCAGCAGTCCACAGGGCTATGGCTACACCTTC. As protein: CASSPQGYGYTF.

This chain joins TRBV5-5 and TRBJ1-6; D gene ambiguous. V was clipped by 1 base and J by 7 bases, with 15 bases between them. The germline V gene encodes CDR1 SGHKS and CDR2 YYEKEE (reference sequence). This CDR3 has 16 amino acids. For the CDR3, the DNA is TGTGCCAGCAGCTTGAGTGGTCCTTTGGGGAATTCACCCCTCCACTTT. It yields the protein CASSLSGPLGNSPLHF. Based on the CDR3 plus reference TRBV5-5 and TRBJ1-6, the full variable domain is DAGVTQSPTHLIKTRGQQVTLRCSPISGHKSVSWYQQVLGQGPQFIFQYYEKEERGRGNFPDRFSARQFPNYSSELNVNALLLGDSALYLCASSLSGPLGNSPLHFGNGTRLTVT.

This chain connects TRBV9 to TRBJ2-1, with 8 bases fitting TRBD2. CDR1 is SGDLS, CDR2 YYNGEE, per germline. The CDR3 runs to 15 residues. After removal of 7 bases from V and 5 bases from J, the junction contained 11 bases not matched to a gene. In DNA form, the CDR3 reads TGTGCCAGCGGCCAATCGGGAGGGCCTAACAATGAGCAGTTCTTC. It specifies CASGQSGGPNNEQFF.

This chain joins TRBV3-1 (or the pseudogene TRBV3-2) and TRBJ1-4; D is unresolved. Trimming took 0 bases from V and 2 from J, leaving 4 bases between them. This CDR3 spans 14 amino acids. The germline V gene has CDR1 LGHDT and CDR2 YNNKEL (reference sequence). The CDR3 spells CASSQDPTNEKLFF. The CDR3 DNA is TGTGCCAGCAGCCAAGATCCCACTAATGAAAAACTGTTTTTT.

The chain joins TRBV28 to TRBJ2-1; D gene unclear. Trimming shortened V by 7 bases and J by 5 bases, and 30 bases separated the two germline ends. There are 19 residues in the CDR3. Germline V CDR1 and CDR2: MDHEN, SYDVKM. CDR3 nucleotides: TGTGCCAGCACCCCCACCATCAACCGACTGCGAAGCCCCCACAATGAGCAGTTCTTC. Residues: CASTPTINRLRSPHNEQFF.